The T cell receptor beta chain under discussion was sequenced for a study of blood T cell repertoires in COVID-19. Overall study: Nucleic acid was either cDNA or gDNA, and it came from T cells, B-cell-depleted T cells, or PBMCs.

Of note for this clone: Other DNA sequences within the sample encode an identical CDR3.

The method was immunoSEQ multiplex PCR; TCRdb's version includes in-frame clones alone and lacks a portion of them. The sample shows approximately 150,000 clones, over 70% of them seen only once. Sequencing was carried out using peripheral blood. The receptor was derived from a man of 80 years or more with acute or convalescent COVID-19.

DNA for the CDR3: TGTGCCAGCAGCGTAGGCGGAGGGCCGTACAATGAGCAGTTCTTC. Protein product: CASSVGGGPYNEQFF. The chain carries TRBV9 and TRBJ2-1; D is perhaps TRBD2 (6 bases). Trimming took off 0 bases at V and 4 bases at J, with 11 bases between the two ends. CDR3 size: 15 residues. Germline V lookup: CDR1 SGDLS, CDR2 YYNGEE. Full variable domain (rest looked up from reference TRBV9 and TRBJ2-1): DSGVTQTPKHLITATGQRVTLRCSPRSGDLSVYWYQQSLDQGLQFLIQYYNGEERAKGNILERFSAQQFPDLHSELNLSSLELGDSALYFCASSVGGGPYNEQFFGPGTRLTVL.